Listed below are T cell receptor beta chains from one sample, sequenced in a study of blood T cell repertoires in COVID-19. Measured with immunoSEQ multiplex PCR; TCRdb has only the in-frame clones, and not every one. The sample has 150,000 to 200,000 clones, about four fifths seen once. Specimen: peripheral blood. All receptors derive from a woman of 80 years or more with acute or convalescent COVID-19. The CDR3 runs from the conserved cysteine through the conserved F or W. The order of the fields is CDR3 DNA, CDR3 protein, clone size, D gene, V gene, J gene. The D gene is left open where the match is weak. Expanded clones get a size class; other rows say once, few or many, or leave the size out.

CDR3nt: TGTGCCAGCTCACCATTGGTAGTAATCGGGGGCTACACCTTC
CDR3aa: CASSPLVVIGGYTF
abundance: .
d_gene: .
v_gene: TRBV18
j_gene: TRBJ1-2

CDR3nt: TGCGCCAGCAGCCAAGGGCGCGGCGACTATGGCTACACCTTC
CDR3aa: CASSQGRGDYGYTF
abundance: .
d_gene: .
v_gene: TRBV4-3
j_gene: TRBJ1-2

CDR3nt: TGTGCCAGCAGGTTAGCGGGAGCAGAGACCCAGTACTTC
CDR3aa: CASRLAGAETQYF
abundance: .
d_gene: TRBD2
v_gene: TRBV6-5
j_gene: TRBJ2-5

CDR3nt: TGTGCCAGCAGTCTAGCGGGGGGGAGAGGAGAGACCCAGTACTTC
CDR3aa: CASSLAGGRGETQYF
abundance: .
d_gene: TRBD2
v_gene: TRBV2
j_gene: TRBJ2-5

CDR3nt: TGTGCCAGCAGCTCTTTTAGGGGTCAAGAGACCCAGTACTTC
CDR3aa: CASSSFRGQETQYF
abundance: .
d_gene: .
v_gene: TRBV5-6
j_gene: TRBJ2-5

CDR3nt: TGTGCCAGCAGTGAAGGGGAGGGGAAACTAGCGGATTACAATGAGCAGTTCTTC
CDR3aa: CASSEGEGKLADYNEQFF
abundance: .
d_gene: TRBD2
v_gene: TRBV6-1
j_gene: TRBJ2-1

CDR3nt: TGTGCCATCCAAAAGGGACTTTACACCGGGGAGCTGTTTTTT
CDR3aa: CAIQKGLYTGELFF
abundance: .
d_gene: .
v_gene: TRBV19
j_gene: TRBJ2-2

CDR3nt: TGCGCCAGCAGCTTGGGGGCCGGGGGGGACAATGAGCAGTTCTTC
CDR3aa: CASSLGAGGDNEQFF
abundance: .
d_gene: TRBD2
v_gene: TRBV5-1
j_gene: TRBJ2-1

CDR3nt: TGTGCCAGCAGTTACGGACAGGGTTGGCAAGAGACCCAGTACTTC
CDR3aa: CASSYGQGWQETQYF
abundance: .
d_gene: TRBD1
v_gene: TRBV6-5
j_gene: TRBJ2-5

CDR3nt: TGTGCCACCAGCAGAGAGTGGAGGGGTTCTGAAAAACTGTTTTTT
CDR3aa: CATSREWRGSEKLFF
abundance: .
d_gene: .
v_gene: TRBV15
j_gene: TRBJ1-4

CDR3nt: TGCGCCAGCAGCGCTGACAGGAACACTGAAGCTTTCTTT
CDR3aa: CASSADRNTEAFF
abundance: .
d_gene: .
v_gene: TRBV5-1
j_gene: TRBJ1-1

CDR3nt: TGTGCCAGCAGCCCCCGACTAGCGGGGGGCCAAGAGACCCAGTACTTC
CDR3aa: CASSPRLAGGQETQYF
abundance: few
d_gene: TRBD2
v_gene: TRBV11-2
j_gene: TRBJ2-5

CDR3nt: TGCGCCAGCAGCTCCGGACTAGCGGGGGGCCACGCCTACGAGCAGTACTTC
CDR3aa: CASSSGLAGGHAYEQYF
abundance: .
d_gene: TRBD2
v_gene: TRBV5-1
j_gene: TRBJ2-7

CDR3nt: TGTGCCAGCAGCTCTCTAGCGGGGGGGCCTGGTGATACGCAGTATTTT
CDR3aa: CASSSLAGGPGDTQYF
abundance: .
d_gene: TRBD2
v_gene: TRBV7-2
j_gene: TRBJ2-3

CDR3nt: TGTGCCAGCAGCTTTCAAAGCCTCACAGATACGCAGTATTTT
CDR3aa: CASSFQSLTDTQYF
abundance: .
d_gene: .
v_gene: TRBV9
j_gene: TRBJ2-3

CDR3nt: TGTGCCAGCCAGGACAGGAGCTCTGGAAACACCATATATTTT
CDR3aa: CASQDRSSGNTIYF
abundance: .
d_gene: TRBD1
v_gene: TRBV19
j_gene: TRBJ1-3

CDR3nt: TGTGCCAGTAGTATCTACGCCAACAATCAGCCCCAGCATTTT
CDR3aa: CASSIYANNQPQHF
abundance: .
d_gene: .
v_gene: TRBV19
j_gene: TRBJ1-5

CDR3nt: TGTGCCAGCAGCGTGGGGACACTCTCGAACACCGGGGAGCTGTTTTTT
CDR3aa: CASSVGTLSNTGELFF
abundance: .
d_gene: .
v_gene: TRBV9
j_gene: TRBJ2-2

CDR3nt: TGTGCCAGCAGGCCCTCCTACAGGAGCTCCTACAATGAGCAGTTCTTC
CDR3aa: CASRPSYRSSYNEQFF
abundance: .
d_gene: .
v_gene: TRBV3-1/TRBV3-2
j_gene: TRBJ2-1

CDR3nt: TGTGCCAGCAGCGTAGCCTCCCGAGGAGATACGCAGTATTTT
CDR3aa: CASSVASRGDTQYF
abundance: .
d_gene: .
v_gene: TRBV9
j_gene: TRBJ2-3

CDR3nt: TGTGCCAGCAGTTTTGAGGCCTCGGCTTTCTTT
CDR3aa: CASSFEASAFF
abundance: .
d_gene: .
v_gene: TRBV12-3/TRBV12-4
j_gene: TRBJ1-1

CDR3nt: TGTGCCAGCACCCTCTCACCGGACATACGCACTGAAGCTTTCTTT
CDR3aa: CASTLSPDIRTEAFF
abundance: .
d_gene: .
v_gene: TRBV6-5
j_gene: TRBJ1-1

CDR3nt: TGTGCCAGCAGCTCCGGGGGGGGCTCGTCTCGGGAGCAGTACTTC
CDR3aa: CASSSGGGSSREQYF
abundance: .
d_gene: TRBD2
v_gene: TRBV11-2
j_gene: TRBJ2-7

CDR3nt: TGCGCCAGCAGCCAAGAAGTCCAAGCCAACACTGAAGCTTTCTTT
CDR3aa: CASSQEVQANTEAFF
abundance: .
d_gene: .
v_gene: TRBV4-3
j_gene: TRBJ1-1

CDR3nt: TGTGCCAGCAGCGGACAGGGGGCAACTAATGAAAAACTGTTTTTT
CDR3aa: CASSGQGATNEKLFF
abundance: few
d_gene: TRBD1
v_gene: TRBV9
j_gene: TRBJ1-4

CDR3nt: TGTGCCAGCAACCCCGGGACAGGGGATACCGGGGAGCTGTTTTTT
CDR3aa: CASNPGTGDTGELFF
abundance: .
d_gene: TRBD1
v_gene: TRBV7-9
j_gene: TRBJ2-2

CDR3nt: TGTGCCAGCAGCCCGACAGGGCTTAGCACAGATACGCAGTATTTT
CDR3aa: CASSPTGLSTDTQYF
abundance: few
d_gene: TRBD1
v_gene: TRBV7-3
j_gene: TRBJ2-3

CDR3nt: TGTGCCAGTAGTGGCGGTGGGAATGAAAAACTGTTTTTT
CDR3aa: CASSGGGNEKLFF
abundance: .
d_gene: .
v_gene: TRBV19
j_gene: TRBJ1-4

CDR3nt: TGTGCCAGCAGTGAAGGGCTGCGGGATACGCAGTATTTT
CDR3aa: CASSEGLRDTQYF
abundance: once
d_gene: .
v_gene: TRBV2
j_gene: TRBJ2-3

CDR3nt: TGTGCCAGTAGTGACAGGGGAACTGGGGCCAACGTCCTGACTTTC
CDR3aa: CASSDRGTGANVLTF
abundance: .
d_gene: TRBD1
v_gene: TRBV19
j_gene: TRBJ2-6

CDR3nt: TGTGCCAGCAGCCGGACAGTGGCAGGTCAGCCCCAGCATTTT
CDR3aa: CASSRTVAGQPQHF
abundance: .
d_gene: .
v_gene: TRBV6-2/TRBV6-3
j_gene: TRBJ1-5

CDR3nt: TGTGCCAGCAATGCAGGGTTTGGAAACACCATATATTTT
CDR3aa: CASNAGFGNTIYF
abundance: few
d_gene: .
v_gene: TRBV12-3/TRBV12-4
j_gene: TRBJ1-3

CDR3nt: TGTGCCAGCAGCCGTCGAGCTAGCGGGGCGACAGATACGCAGTATTTT
CDR3aa: CASSRRASGATDTQYF
abundance: .
d_gene: TRBD2
v_gene: TRBV3-1/TRBV3-2
j_gene: TRBJ2-3

CDR3nt: TGCGCCAGCAGGCATCCGGGACAGGGGAATGAAAAACTGTTTTTT
CDR3aa: CASRHPGQGNEKLFF
abundance: .
d_gene: TRBD1
v_gene: TRBV5-1
j_gene: TRBJ1-4

CDR3nt: TGTGCCAGCAGTGAAGCGCTCAGCGGGGGTCCCTACGAGCAGTACTTC
CDR3aa: CASSEALSGGPYEQYF
abundance: .
d_gene: TRBD2
v_gene: TRBV6-1
j_gene: TRBJ2-7

CDR3nt: TGTGCCTGGAGTGTACGAACCGGGGTTGGGGAAAAACTGTTTTTT
CDR3aa: CAWSVRTGVGEKLFF
abundance: .
d_gene: .
v_gene: TRBV30
j_gene: TRBJ1-4

CDR3nt: TGCGCCAGCAGCTGGCGGACAGGGGACACCGGGGAGCTGTTTTTT
CDR3aa: CASSWRTGDTGELFF
abundance: .
d_gene: TRBD1
v_gene: TRBV5-1
j_gene: TRBJ2-2

CDR3nt: TGTGCCAGCAGCTCAAGGACAGGGTTTTCTGGCTACACCTTC
CDR3aa: CASSSRTGFSGYTF
abundance: .
d_gene: TRBD1
v_gene: TRBV7-2
j_gene: TRBJ1-2

CDR3nt: TGCGCCAGTTCTGGGGACATCTCTAACTATGGCTACACCTTC
CDR3aa: CASSGDISNYGYTF
abundance: .
d_gene: .
v_gene: TRBV5-1
j_gene: TRBJ1-2

CDR3nt: TGTGCCAGCAGCGTAAACCTACAGGGTCGAGTGGGTGGCTACACCTTC
CDR3aa: CASSVNLQGRVGGYTF
abundance: .
d_gene: .
v_gene: TRBV9
j_gene: TRBJ1-2

CDR3nt: TGTGCCAGCAGCTTAGGGCCCGGGGCAGATACGCAGTATTTT
CDR3aa: CASSLGPGADTQYF
abundance: once
d_gene: .
v_gene: TRBV7-8
j_gene: TRBJ2-3

CDR3nt: TGTGCCAGCAGCGCAGGACAGAGCACAGATACGCAGTATTTT
CDR3aa: CASSAGQSTDTQYF
abundance: few
d_gene: .
v_gene: TRBV9
j_gene: TRBJ2-3

CDR3nt: TGTGCCAGCAGCCCCTTGGGGGGGGACTGGAGCTCCTACAATGAGCAGTTCTTC
CDR3aa: CASSPLGGDWSSYNEQFF
abundance: .
d_gene: TRBD2
v_gene: TRBV7-2
j_gene: TRBJ2-1

CDR3nt: TGTGCCAGCAGCTTGGGTCTGGCGGGACCTAGCACAGATACGCAGTATTTT
CDR3aa: CASSLGLAGPSTDTQYF
abundance: .
d_gene: .
v_gene: TRBV5-4
j_gene: TRBJ2-3

CDR3nt: TGTGCCAGCAGCCAAGCCGGGGGGGCAGGGCAGGCTTTCTTT
CDR3aa: CASSQAGGAGQAFF
abundance: .
d_gene: .
v_gene: TRBV3-1/TRBV3-2
j_gene: TRBJ1-1

CDR3nt: TGTGCCAGCAGTGAATATGGGGGGGGCGAGCAGTACTTC
CDR3aa: CASSEYGGGEQYF
abundance: .
d_gene: TRBD2
v_gene: TRBV25-1
j_gene: TRBJ2-7

CDR3nt: TGTGCCAGCAGTGAAGACAGGGGAAGACCCCTCCACTTT
CDR3aa: CASSEDRGRPLHF
abundance: .
d_gene: TRBD1
v_gene: TRBV6-1
j_gene: TRBJ1-6

CDR3nt: TGTGCCAGCAGCTTGGGCCGAGCCTACAATGAGCAGTTCTTC
CDR3aa: CASSLGRAYNEQFF
abundance: .
d_gene: .
v_gene: TRBV7-2
j_gene: TRBJ2-1

CDR3nt: TGCAGCGTTGGAGGGGGTCTGGACACCGGGGAGCTGTTTTTT
CDR3aa: CSVGGGLDTGELFF
abundance: .
d_gene: .
v_gene: TRBV29-1
j_gene: TRBJ2-2

CDR3nt: TGTGCCAGCATAGAGGGGGCTTTAAATCAGCCCCAGCATTTT
CDR3aa: CASIEGALNQPQHF
abundance: .
d_gene: TRBD1
v_gene: TRBV6-5
j_gene: TRBJ1-5

CDR3nt: TGTGCCAGCAGTTCCTCGACCTGGGCTAGCGGGATTGAGACCCAGTACTTC
CDR3aa: CASSSSTWASGIETQYF
abundance: .
d_gene: TRBD2
v_gene: TRBV27
j_gene: TRBJ2-5

CDR3nt: TGTGCCAGCAGCCACCTCGAGGGCCTCGAGCAGTTCTTC
CDR3aa: CASSHLEGLEQFF
abundance: once
d_gene: .
v_gene: TRBV3-1/TRBV3-2
j_gene: TRBJ2-1